Listed below are T cell receptor beta chains from one sample, sequenced in a study of blood T cell repertoires in COVID-19. Assay used: immunoSEQ multiplex PCR; TCRdb lists only in-frame clones, some missing. This table holds 250,000 to 300,000 clones, around nine tenths found once. The source material was PBMCs or T cells enriched from blood (not recorded which). The receptors come from a woman aged 30 to 39 who had recovered from COVID-19. CDR3s include the opening cysteine and the closing phenylalanine or tryptophan. A D gene is named only where the DNA matches it firmly. Part of the rows lack a size; the others show once, few, many or a class for expanded clones.

J gene	V gene	clone size	D gene	CDR3 DNA	CDR3 protein
TRBJ2-7	TRBV7-2	.	TRBD2	TGTGCCAGCAGCCCGATCTCCGGGACTAGCGGGCTCACCTACGAGCAGTACTTC	CASSPISGTSGLTYEQYF
TRBJ2-1	TRBV7-9	.	TRBD2	TGTGCCAGCAGCCGACTAGCGGGACTTCGGGAGCAGTTCTTC	CASSRLAGLREQFF
TRBJ2-5	TRBV4-1	once	.	TGCGCCAGCAGCCAAGAGGAGATGACCCAGTACTTC	CASSQEEMTQYF
TRBJ1-4	TRBV9	.	TRBD1	TGTGCCAGCAGCTTTCGACAGGGGGAGGGGGAAAAACTGTTTTTT	CASSFRQGEGEKLFF
TRBJ2-7	TRBV9	.	.	TGTGCCAGCAGCGTAGTCGGGAGCTCCTACGAGCAGTACTTC	CASSVVGSSYEQYF
TRBJ1-2	TRBV6-5	.	.	TGTGCCAGCAGGCCGAGTACGGGCTATGGCTACACCTTC	CASRPSTGYGYTF
TRBJ1-1	TRBV4-1	.	TRBD1	TGCGCCAGCAGCCAAATGGGACAGGGAGCCACTGAAGCTTTCTTT	CASSQMGQGATEAFF
TRBJ2-5	TRBV7-8	.	.	TGTGCCAGCAGCTTAGGGACAGTGCAAGAGACCCAGTACTTC	CASSLGTVQETQYF
TRBJ2-3	TRBV7-6	.	TRBD1	TGTGCCAGCAGCTTGATGACAGGGGGCAAAGATACGCAGTATTTT	CASSLMTGGKDTQYF
TRBJ2-1	TRBV7-3	.	.	TGTGCCAGTGGAGTATCCTACAATGAGCAGTTCTTC	CASGVSYNEQFF
TRBJ1-1	TRBV27	.	.	TGTGCCAGCAGCTCTAGGGGTGTGCACACTGAAGCTTTCTTT	CASSSRGVHTEAFF
TRBJ2-3	TRBV5-4	.	.	TGTGCCAGCAGCTTCCCCAATGAGGATACGCAGTATTTT	CASSFPNEDTQYF
TRBJ2-1	TRBV9	.	TRBD2	TGTGCCAGCAGCGTAGATAGCGGGATAGACAATGAGCAGTTCTTC	CASSVDSGIDNEQFF
TRBJ2-3	TRBV9	.	.	TGTGCCAGCAGCGTAGCGACGGGGTTGGATACGCAGTATTTT	CASSVATGLDTQYF
TRBJ2-7	TRBV30	.	.	TGTGCCCAAGCGAACAAACGCGAGCAGTACTTC	CAQANKREQYF
TRBJ2-7	TRBV19	few	TRBD1	TGTGCCAGTAGTATCGGACAGGCGAGCTCCTACGAGCAGTACTTC	CASSIGQASSYEQYF
TRBJ1-2	TRBV28	.	TRBD1	TGTGCCAGCAGTCCCAATCCGACAGGGTACTATGGCTACACCTTC	CASSPNPTGYYGYTF
TRBJ1-1	TRBV15	few	.	TGTGCCACCAGCCAGGTGGTGAACACTGAAGCTTTCTTT	CATSQVVNTEAFF
TRBJ2-3	TRBV5-8	.	TRBD1	TGTGCCAGTCGCGACAGGGGATTCACAGATACGCAGTATTTT	CASRDRGFTDTQYF
TRBJ2-1	TRBV28	.	.	TGTGCCAGCAGTTCATCGGGTACAGTGAATTATGCGGGTCAGTTCTTC	CASSSSGTVNYAGQFF
TRBJ2-1	TRBV6-2/TRBV6-3	.	.	TGTGCCAGCAGCGCGATGGGAGCTTACAATGAGCAGTTCTTC	CASSAMGAYNEQFF
TRBJ2-4	TRBV6-2/TRBV6-3	.	TRBD2	TGTGCCAGCAGTTACTCTGGAGGGAGGGAAAACATTCAGTACTTC	CASSYSGGRENIQYF
TRBJ2-7	TRBV10-1	.	.	TGCGCCAGCACCTCGGACGGGGGTCCCTACGAGCAGTACTTC	CASTSDGGPYEQYF
TRBJ1-2	TRBV28	.	TRBD1	TGTGCCAGCAGTGAACAGGGGGCGCGGGGCTACACCTTC	CASSEQGARGYTF
TRBJ1-1	TRBV30	.	.	TGTGCCTGGAGTGTACGAACTATAGCTGAAGCTTTCTTT	CAWSVRTIAEAFF
TRBJ2-1	TRBV4-1	.	TRBD2	TGCGCCAGCAGCCATTTACTAGCGGACTCCTACAATGAGCAGTTCTTC	CASSHLLADSYNEQFF
TRBJ2-7	TRBV5-6	.	TRBD2	TGTGCCAGCAGCTTGGGAGCGGGAGGCTACGAGCAGTACTTC	CASSLGAGGYEQYF
TRBJ1-6	TRBV5-4	few	TRBD1	TGTGCCAGCAGCTTGGAGGGGACAGGGTTGTCACCCCTCCACTTT	CASSLEGTGLSPLHF
TRBJ2-2	TRBV7-3	.	.	TGTGCCAGCAGCTTACGGTCTGGCAGGGACACCGGGGAGCTGTTTTTT	CASSLRSGRDTGELFF
TRBJ2-5	TRBV19	.	TRBD1	TGTGCCAGTAGTATAGGGGCTGGGACAGGAGTGAAAGAGACCCAGTACTTC	CASSIGAGTGVKETQYF
TRBJ1-2	TRBV6-5	.	.	TGTGCCAGCAGTCGGGATGGACGCGGCTATGGCTACACCTTC	CASSRDGRGYGYTF
TRBJ2-1	TRBV9	few	.	TGTGCCAGCAGCGTAGGGGATTTTAGCGGTAATGAGCAGTTCTTC	CASSVGDFSGNEQFF
TRBJ2-2	TRBV4-1	.	.	TGCGCCAGCAGCCAGTTGCGGGGAAACACCGGGGAGCTGTTTTTT	CASSQLRGNTGELFF
TRBJ2-7	TRBV4-3	.	TRBD2	TGCGCCAGCAGCCGCGGACTAGCGGGAGGGGGCCACGAGCAGTACTTC	CASSRGLAGGGHEQYF
TRBJ2-2	TRBV10-2	few	TRBD1	TGCGCCAGCAGGGGACAGTCGGACACCGGGGAGCTGTTTTTT	CASRGQSDTGELFF
TRBJ2-1	TRBV25-1	.	TRBD2	TGTGCCAGCAGTGAGACAGCGGGAGACCCCTACAATGAGCAGTTCTTC	CASSETAGDPYNEQFF
TRBJ1-6	TRBV19	.	.	TGTGCCAGTAGTATACCGCGAGATCCGAGGCACTCACCCCTCCACTTT	CASSIPRDPRHSPLHF
TRBJ1-1	TRBV2	.	.	TGTGCCAGCAGCGCCGAGGCGAACACTGAAGCTTTCTTT	CASSAEANTEAFF
TRBJ1-2	TRBV7-8	.	TRBD1	TGTGCCAGCAGCCCCACCGGGACAGGGCATACTAACTATGGCTACACCTTC	CASSPTGTGHTNYGYTF
TRBJ2-1	TRBV19	once	TRBD2	TGTGCCAGTAAGCGGGGTGCCTCATACAATGAGCAGTTCTTC	CASKRGASYNEQFF
TRBJ2-3	TRBV29-1	once	.	TGCAGCGTCATACAGGGAACTAATCCCACAGATACGCAGTATTTT	CSVIQGTNPTDTQYF
TRBJ2-5	TRBV5-4	.	TRBD1	TGTGCCAGCAGCTTGGAGGTCGGTCAGGGGGTAGGGACCCAGTACTTC	CASSLEVGQGVGTQYF
TRBJ2-7	TRBV13	once	TRBD2	TGTGCCAGCAGCCCGCGGACTAGCGGGATCGACTACGAGCAGTACTTC	CASSPRTSGIDYEQYF
TRBJ1-2	TRBV7-2	once	.	TGTGCCAGCAGGAGGGGGATGGACTATGGCTACACCTTC	CASRRGMDYGYTF
TRBJ2-1	TRBV9	.	TRBD2	TGTGCCAGCAGCGCAAACCCCGGACAGGGTACTAGCGGGACCTACAATGAGCAGTTCTTC	CASSANPGQGTSGTYNEQFF
TRBJ2-7	TRBV28	.	TRBD2	TGTGCCAGCAGCTCAGGGACTAGCGGGAGCTACGAGCAGTACTTC	CASSSGTSGSYEQYF
TRBJ2-7	TRBV6-5	.	.	TGTGCCAGCCGGGTCAAGGCAACCTACGAGCAGTACTTC	CASRVKATYEQYF
TRBJ1-1	TRBV6-5	once	TRBD1	TGTGCCAGCATTCGGACAGGGCTTCCCACTGAAGCTTTCTTT	CASIRTGLPTEAFF
TRBJ2-7	TRBV6-2/TRBV6-3	once	.	TGTGCCAGCAGCCCGACAAAGACCTACGAGCAGTACTTC	CASSPTKTYEQYF
TRBJ2-5	TRBV7-2	.	TRBD2	TGTGCCAGCACCCGGGAGGGGATCCAAGAGACCCAGTACTTC	CASTREGIQETQYF
TRBJ1-6	TRBV9	.	.	TGTGCCAGCAGCGTAGGAGAAAGTAATTCACCCCTCCACTTT	CASSVGESNSPLHF
TRBJ1-2	TRBV18	.	.	TGTGCCAGCTCCCCAGAGCAGCGCGGCTACACCTTC	CASSPEQRGYTF